This paragraph covers one T cell receptor beta chain sequence. What it binds is unknown. The CDR3 extends over 14 amino acids. The V and J ends lost 6 bases and 11 bases, in that order; junction bases with no gene match: 15. Every sampled donor was Caucasian and healthy. This entry comes from a study of identical twins. Study findings and constraints: Conclusions were based on cross-sectional statistical analysis, without following the same donors. Abundant cord blood beta clonotypes carried fewer insertions; memory repertoires showed none.

MiXCR was run by TCRdb on the 5' RACE reads, yielding one entry per CDR3 protein. The table lists 1.5 million to 2 million distinct CDR3 sequences, under 35% of them singletons. Source material: cord blood. The V and J genes are TRBV12-3 or TRBV12-4 and TRBJ2-5, with 7 bases that match TRBD2. The clonotype originates from a newborn girl in good health. The CDR3 DNA is TGTGCCAGCAGAATAGCGGGCCCAAACAATGAGCAGTACTTC. It yields the protein CASRIAGPNNEQYF.